These T cell receptor beta chains were read from a single sample in a study of cytomegalovirus exposure and HLA in healthy donors. TCRdb's table, derived via immunoSEQ multiplex PCR, lists solely in-frame clones and lacks some. This sample has fewer than 200,000 clones, with about 86% found just once. Sequencing used PBMCs. The source is a woman in her twenties or thirties in good health and CMV-seronegative. Each CDR3 is given with its conserved first and last residue. The order of the fields is V gene, CDR3 protein.

v_gene: TRBV7-9; CDR3aa: CASSLELNQPQHF
v_gene: TRBV5-1; CDR3aa: CARNPSRVLNTEAFF
v_gene: TRBV27; CDR3aa: CASSLSLLAGGPHNEQFF
v_gene: TRBV5-6; CDR3aa: CASSHRYTNEKLFF
v_gene: TRBV9; CDR3aa: CASSARGGAPQSEKLFF
v_gene: TRBV4-1; CDR3aa: CASSQVGLAGGQSYEQYF
v_gene: TRBV6-1; CDR3aa: CASSAWTGGNQPQHF
v_gene: TRBV5-1; CDR3aa: CASSYEDNEQFF
v_gene: TRBV4-1; CDR3aa: CASSQVDRAQPQHF
v_gene: TRBV10-3; CDR3aa: CAISPDRSAEQFF
v_gene: TRBV2; CDR3aa: CASSGLGLAGQETQYF
v_gene: TRBV2; CDR3aa: CASSPGGAVAGYEQYF
v_gene: TRBV27; CDR3aa: CASSPTQGASYEQYF
v_gene: TRBV11-3; CDR3aa: CASSLGADSEQFF
v_gene: TRBV29-1; CDR3aa: CSVIRDTRNIQYF
v_gene: TRBV15; CDR3aa: CATSSDRGLGYTF
v_gene: TRBV15; CDR3aa: CATSRGTGINEQFF
v_gene: TRBV7-6; CDR3aa: CASSLGARLANTGELFF
v_gene: TRBV6-5; CDR3aa: CASSSPTALGTGELFF
v_gene: TRBV27; CDR3aa: CASSFRQLSSYNSPLHF
v_gene: TRBV27; CDR3aa: CASSFPGQPQHF
v_gene: TRBV2; CDR3aa: CASSEARETGTEAFF
v_gene: TRBV2; CDR3aa: CASSEGRLSEKLFF
v_gene: TRBV4-2; CDR3aa: CASSSAGGGTDTQYF
v_gene: TRBV4-2; CDR3aa: CASSQAPPIGLGVHIQYF
v_gene: TRBV6-5; CDR3aa: CASSTTGVGTYEQYF
v_gene: TRBV30; CDR3aa: CAWSVLSWGAAFF
v_gene: TRBV7-8; CDR3aa: CASSLGGDRTDTQYF
v_gene: TRBV7-9; CDR3aa: CASSSYRERNEQFF
v_gene: TRBV6-6; CDR3aa: CASSRTGNGGQPQHF
v_gene: TRBV30; CDR3aa: CAWNVRGGGYTF
v_gene: TRBV7-6; CDR3aa: CASRPTTGPLTEAFF
v_gene: TRBV2; CDR3aa: CASSDFGGDNTGELFF
v_gene: TRBV27; CDR3aa: CASSKQGERLNEQFF
v_gene: TRBV14; CDR3aa: CASSLPASTEAFF
v_gene: TRBV2; CDR3aa: CASSGSLSGGEDTQYF
v_gene: TRBV7-9; CDR3aa: CASSPGNLSYNEQFF
v_gene: TRBV6-1; CDR3aa: CASSLGLAGGYEQYF
v_gene: TRBV6-6; CDR3aa: CASSSGGLRRGELFF
v_gene: TRBV5-1; CDR3aa: CASSSGLADSYEQYF
v_gene: TRBV5-4; CDR3aa: CASSLSGDGTEAFF
v_gene: TRBV13; CDR3aa: CASSLGAGLNTEAFF
v_gene: TRBV5-1; CDR3aa: CASSLEGATEAFF
v_gene: TRBV5-1; CDR3aa: CASSLETSDTGELFF
v_gene: TRBV30; CDR3aa: CAWSLVVGGELFF
v_gene: TRBV6-5; CDR3aa: CASSPYRTAQETQYF
v_gene: TRBV9; CDR3aa: CASSVQTDMNTEAFF
v_gene: TRBV5-6; CDR3aa: CASSLRRTGAEGANVLTF
v_gene: TRBV10-3; CDR3aa: CAISLKWDSGYEQYF
v_gene: TRBV6-6; CDR3aa: CASSFERGGRETQYF
v_gene: TRBV18; CDR3aa: CASSPTGRTEAFF
v_gene: TRBV7-9; CDR3aa: CASRLVNRGLDYNEQFF
v_gene: TRBV19; CDR3aa: CASSFGGLSYEQYF
v_gene: TRBV30; CDR3aa: CAWSGSGGRETQYF
v_gene: TRBV18; CDR3aa: CASSPMDGTDLYEQYF